The rows below give T cell receptor beta chains drawn from one sample of a study of blood T cells in healthy people across ages. TCRdb processed the 5' RACE reads anew with MiXCR; each CDR3 protein has one entry. This sample has 1,500,000 or so distinct CDR3 sequences, with roughly two fifths found just once. Sequenced material: blood. These receptors originate from a woman under 30 in good health. Each CDR3 is given with its conserved first and last residue.

j_call | v_call | cdr3_length | cdr3_aa
TRBJ1-3 | TRBV25-1 | 14 | CASSEEQGENTIYF
TRBJ2-1 | TRBV20-1 | 15 | CSARDRERSYNEQFF
TRBJ2-7 | TRBV11-2 | 13 | CASSLCVYNEQYF
TRBJ1-2 | TRBV24-1 | 15 | CATSDPGAATGGYTF
TRBJ2-5 | TRBV18 | 16 | CASSRIKGGSKSEQYF
TRBJ2-7 | TRBV7-9 | 15 | CASSSGQGASYEQYF
TRBJ2-1 | TRBV4-2 | 19 | CASSQGPMRLAGLGNEQFF
TRBJ2-1 | TRBV7-3 | 16 | CASSHLGAGRYNEQFF
TRBJ1-2 | TRBV7-2 | 13 | CASSVAKQNGYTF
TRBJ1-6 | TRBV4-3 | 16 | CASSQDMVSYNSPLHF
TRBJ1-2 | TRBV6-5 | 14 | CASREPGLWAGYTF
TRBJ1-2 | TRBV2 | 13 | CASDRAPNYGYTF
TRBJ1-5 | TRBV3-1 | 14 | CASSQGVEGQPQHF
TRBJ2-3 | TRBV7-8 | 19 | CASSLSYVREAWRRDTRYF
TRBJ2-7 | TRBV5-8 | 15 | CASSLGRVYNYEQYF
TRBJ1-4 | TRBV29-1 | 15 | CSVAFSARGNEKLFF
- | TRBV25-1 | 12 | CASTGLGYEQYF
TRBJ2-3 | TRBV24-1 | 16 | CATSETAGASTDTQYF
TRBJ2-4 | TRBV6-2/TRBV6-3 | 15 | CASSPWGETKNIQYF
TRBJ1-1 | TRBV28 | 15 | CASSLRGGLYTEAFF
TRBJ2-3 | TRBV6-6 | 15 | CASKSREGGTDTQYF
TRBJ2-4 | TRBV5-1 | 14 | CASSLAGGENIQYF
TRBJ2-7 | TRBV28 | 14 | CASSMTGAFYEQYF
TRBJ2-5 | TRBV7-2 | 18 | CASSLMPWGQSMWETQYF
TRBJ1-1 | TRBV5-4 | 13 | CASRMGGYGEAFF
- | TRBV3-1 | 14 | CASSLLAGHYEQYF
TRBJ2-7 | TRBV12-3/TRBV12-4 | 12 | CASSITSYEQYF
TRBJ1-2 | TRBV7-2 | 14 | CASSLAFVNYGYTF
TRBJ1-2 | TRBV20-1 | 13 | CSAREPGLYGYTF
TRBJ1-2 | TRBV9 | 14 | CASSPTGEGYGYTF
TRBJ1-4 | TRBV21-1 | 16 | CASAVQGPTGGEKLFF
TRBJ2-3 | TRBV12-3/TRBV12-4 | 15 | CASSLAGGSTDVQYF
TRBJ1-2 | TRBV7-2 | 14 | CASSWSTSNYGYTF
TRBJ2-3 | TRBV20-1 | 14 | CSARDPQGQDTQYF
TRBJ2-4 | TRBV4-1 | 17 | CASSQMTGRLAKNIQYF
TRBJ1-1 | TRBV5-5 | 14 | CASSLVGPRTEAFF
TRBJ2-7 | TRBV12-3/TRBV12-4 | 16 | CASSLSSDSTYLEQYF